The 23 T cell receptor beta chains below all came from one sample that was sequenced in a study of blood T cell repertoires in COVID-19. Here immunoSEQ multiplex PCR was the method, and the copy in TCRdb shows in-frame clones only, minus some. The sample lists roughly 250,000 clones; around 87% were seen once. The specimen sequenced was PBMCs or T cells enriched from blood (not recorded which). These receptors were obtained from a woman aged 35 to 49 with acute COVID-19.

The V and J genes are TRBV4-1 and TRBJ2-2, with 10 positions matching TRBD2. The germline gives CDR1 MGHRA, CDR2 YSYEKL. The CDR3 sequence is 17 residues long. V lost 0 bases, J lost 6 bases, and 7 bases stayed unmatched. CDR3 sequence reads: CASSQDRASGRPGELFF. The CDR3 DNA is TGCGCCAGCAGCCAAGATAGGGCTAGCGGGAGACCCGGGGAGCTGTTTTTT.

This chain connects TRBV11-2 to TRBJ2-2; D is undetermined. V gave up 4 bases and J gave up 3 bases, with 15 bases separating them. Per germline, CDR1 SGHAT and CDR2 FQNNGV. The CDR3 is 16 residues long. CDR3 amino acids: CASSSGSSLYTGELFF. The CDR3, as DNA: TGTGCCAGCAGCTCTGGTAGCAGCCTTTACACCGGGGAGCTGTTTTTT.

The chain recombines TRBV5-4 with TRBJ2-7; 7 bases fit TRBD1. The CDR3 sequence is 15 residues long. Trimming took 1 base from V and 5 from J; bases not matched to a gene: 9. Germline assignment: CDR1 SGHNT and CDR2 YYREEE (reference sequence). The CDR3 DNA reads TGTGCCAGCAGCTTGAGGACAGGAGGCATCGACGAGCAGTACTTC. Its translation: CASSLRTGGIDEQYF.

V and J are TRBV3-1 (or the pseudogene TRBV3-2) and TRBJ2-2, with 10 positions matching TRBD2. The CDR3 spans 17 residues. Germline V gene data show CDR1 as LGHDT and CDR2 as YNNKEL (reference sequence). The V gene end was trimmed by 4 bases and the J gene end by 5 bases; junction bases not matched to a gene: 10. This CDR3 is CASSPLSGRGRTGELFF. The CDR3 bases are TGTGCCAGCAGCCCTCTGAGCGGGAGGGGGAGAACCGGGGAGCTGTTTTTT.

The chain recombines TRBV19 with TRBJ1-2; D perhaps matches TRBD1 (6 bases). This CDR3 comprises 15 residues. V lost 9 bases and J lost 8, with 25 bases in between. CDR1 is LNHDA, CDR2 SQIVND, per germline (reference sequence). The CDR3 DNA is TGTGCCAGCGTACGAGGAACGACAGGCCTGGGAGGCTACACCTTC. Protein product: CASVRGTTGLGGYTF.

The gene calls are TRBV20-1 and TRBJ2-7, with unresolved D. Between the trimmed V and J ends, which lost 4 bases and 6 bases, there was a span of 10 bases. In germline, CDR1 is DFQATT, CDR2 SNEGSKA (reference sequence). This CDR3 is built from 11 residues. This chain's CDR3 is CSATTYSEQYF. In nucleotides, the CDR3 is TGCAGTGCTACCACCTATTCCGAGCAGTACTTC.

The chain links TRBV24-1 to TRBJ2-1, with TRBD1 matching 10 bases. With V trimmed by 9 bases and J by 2 bases, 6 bases remained unmatched. This CDR3 has 15 amino acids. Germline assignment: CDR1 KGHDR and CDR2 SFDVKD. The CDR3: CATALDRGAYNEQFF. CDR3 coding DNA: TGTGCCACCGCCCTGGACAGGGGGGCCTACAATGAGCAGTTCTTC.

This chain connects TRBV7-6 to TRBJ2-2, with TRBD2 identical over 8 bases. The CDR3 is made up of 20 amino acids. Germline assignment: CDR1 SGHVS and CDR2 FNYEAQ. The trim removed 4 bases at V and 1 base at J, leaving 17 bases unmatched. The CDR3 is CASSSPRVRVSGKNTGELFF. The CDR3 nucleotides read TGTGCCAGCAGCTCCCCCCGCGTCAGGGTTAGCGGGAAGAACACCGGGGAGCTGTTTTTT.

As regards this clone: At one of its ends the junction is not consistent with the germline gene, which may arise from a read error. This chain connects TRBV9 to TRBJ2-2, with TRBD1 as a possible D gene (7 bases). The CDR3 runs 18 residues. Per germline, CDR1 SGDLS and CDR2 YYNGEE. CDR3 sequence: CASSDLGGGGPKTGELFF. The DNA of the CDR3 is TGTGCCAGCAGCGACCTAGGCGGAGGGGGCCCGAAGACCGGGGAGCTGTTTTTT.

The chain couples TRBV24-1 to TRBJ2-3, with 8 bases aligning to TRBD2. Germline trimming cut 4 bases from V and 4 bases from J; bases unmatched to any gene: 6. This CDR3 region has 15 residues. The V gene's germline CDR1 is KGHDR and CDR2 SFDVKD. The CDR3 coding sequence is TGTGCCACCAGTGACCCGGGACTAGTAGCAGATACGCAGTATTTT. This encodes CATSDPGLVADTQYF.

The J gene is TRBJ2-7, the V gene TRBV3-1 (or the pseudogene TRBV3-2); possible D gene TRBD1, 6 bases. The CDR3 runs to 16 residues. From germline, CDR1 is LGHDT and CDR2 YNNKEL (reference sequence). V dropped 0 bases and J dropped 3 bases, with 15 bases sitting between them. The CDR3 reads CASSQDRTGLGYEQYF. The CDR3 DNA follows: TGTGCCAGCAGCCAAGATCGAACAGGGCTTGGCTACGAGCAGTACTTC.

In its sample, this clone was seen a few times. The rearrangement uses TRBV5-4 and TRBJ2-1; 8 nucleotides agree with TRBD2. Trimming at V came to 4 bases and at J to 6 bases, leaving 9 bases not matched to a gene. The CDR3 sequence is 15 residues long. Germline CDR1 SGHNT, CDR2 YYREEE (reference sequence). CDR3 coding DNA: TGTGCCAGCAGCCCGCCGGGACTAGTGTCCAATGAGCAGTTCTTC. Translating gives CASSPPGLVSNEQFF.

The rearrangement uses TRBV13 and TRBJ2-1; 8 bases align to TRBD2. The CDR3 consists of 13 residues. The germline gives CDR1 PRHDT, CDR2 FYEKMQ (reference sequence). V shed 5 bases and J 6 bases; nucleotides not matched to a gene: 3. The CDR3 DNA sequence: TGTGCCAGCAGCCCCCGGGGGGGCAATGAGCAGTTCTTC. Translation: CASSPRGGNEQFF.

This rearrangement joins TRBV5-6 to TRBJ2-1; TRBD2 aligns across 9 bases. The CDR3 is 16 residues long. In germline, CDR1 is SGHDT, CDR2 YYEEEE. V shed 0 bases, J shed 7 bases, and the junction held 8 bases outside the gene matches. The CDR3 DNA is TGTGCCAGCAGCTTGGAGGCGGGAGGGCCGGGAAATGAGCAGTTCTTC. Amino acids: CASSLEAGGPGNEQFF.

Regarding this clone: An end of the junction differs from the germline gene, which may be a read error. The J gene is TRBJ1-1, the V gene TRBV19; D not resolved. The germline V gene has CDR1 LNHDA and CDR2 SQIVND (reference sequence). This CDR3 has 12 amino acids. CDR3 protein: CASSGSNSEAFF. Here the CDR3 DNA reads TGTGCCAGTTCCGGCAGTAACAGTGAAGCTTTCTTT.

This clone was counted once. This rearrangement joins TRBV15 to TRBJ2-5; the D is unclear. Germline CDR1 LNHNV, CDR2 YYDKDF (reference sequence). The V end lost 0 bases, the J end lost 9 bases, and 11 bases lay between the germline ends. The CDR3 consists of 13 residues. CDR3 sequence: CATSRDARSPQYF. The CDR3 region has the DNA TGTGCCACCAGCAGAGATGCTCGGTCTCCCCAGTACTTC.

The chain employs TRBV13 and TRBJ2-3, with unresolved D. V lost 4 bases and J 11 bases, leaving 10 bases between the germline ends. Germline V gene lookup returns CDR1 PRHDT and CDR2 FYEKMQ (reference sequence). This CDR3 region has 11 residues. CDR3 sequence reads: CASSSTREQYF. The CDR3 DNA is TGTGCCAGCAGCTCGACTCGCGAGCAGTATTTT. The entire variable domain, with the rest obtained from reference TRBV13 and TRBJ2-3, is as follows: AAGVIQSPRHLIKEKRETATLKCYPIPRHDTVYWYQQGPGQDPQFLISFYEKMQSDKGSIPDRFSAQQFSDYHSELNMSSLELGDSALYFCASSSTREQYFGPGTRLTVL.

This clone was seen just once. V is TRBV18 and J is TRBJ2-5, with 7 positions matching TRBD1. The CDR3 runs to 15 residues. With V trimmed by 3 bases and J by 5 bases, 9 bases remained unmatched. Looked up from germline, CDR1 is KGHSH and CDR2 is LQKENI. CDR3 sequence (DNA): TGTGCCAGCTCACCTATCTCGACAGGGCATGAGACCCAGTACTTC. This translates into CASSPISTGHETQYF.

The chain carries TRBV29-1 and TRBJ2-5; the D gene is possibly TRBD2 (5 bases). V was shortened by 8 bases and J by 1 base, with 11 bases between the two germline ends. The CDR3 runs 12 residues. CDR1 and CDR2 (germline): SQVTM, ANQGSEA. The CDR3 nucleotides are TGCAGCCATCAGGAGGCCCAAGAGACCCAGTACTTC. Translating it yields CSHQEAQETQYF.

V and J are TRBV29-1 and TRBJ2-1, with 9 bases fitting TRBD2. The V segment lost 7 bases and the J segment 9 bases; nucleotides outside the gene matches: 7. CDR3 size: 12 residues. Germline V CDR1 and CDR2: SQVTM, ANQGSEA. This CDR3 reads CSAGTSQGEQFF. The CDR3 nucleotides read TGCAGCGCCGGGACTAGCCAGGGTGAGCAGTTCTTC.

This rearrangement joins TRBV5-1 to TRBJ1-2; 7 nucleotides agree with TRBD1. The J segment lost 3 bases and the V segment lost 4 bases, leaving 15 bases of the junction unmatched. Germline CDR1 SGHRS, CDR2 YFSETQ. The CDR3 totals 17 residues. The DNA of the CDR3 is TGCGCCAGCAGCATCCTTACCGGGTCGACAGGGTACTATGGCTACACCTTC. Translating it yields CASSILTGSTGYYGYTF.

There are a few counts of this clone. V and J are TRBV11-2 and TRBJ2-5; 9 positions match TRBD2. J gave up 4 bases and V 3 bases, and 9 bases lay outside the gene matches. Germline loops: CDR1 SGHAT, CDR2 FQNNGV. This CDR3 has 16 residues. This chain's CDR3 is CASSFSGGRASETQYF. CDR3 coding DNA: TGTGCCAGCAGCTTCTCGGGCGGGAGGGCCTCAGAGACCCAGTACTTC. The entire variable domain, with the rest obtained from reference TRBV11-2 and TRBJ2-5, is as follows: EAGVAQSPRYKIIEKRQSVAFWCNPISGHATLYWYQQILGQGPKLLIQFQNNGVVDDSQLPKDRFSAERLKGVDSTLKIQPAKLEDSAVYLCASSFSGGRASETQYFGPGTRLLVL.

The CDR3 nucleotides read TGTGCCAGTAGGCCGTTGACAGGGGACAATGAGCAGTTCTTC. Translation gives CASRPLTGDNEQFF. V usage is TRBV19 and J usage is TRBJ2-1; 8 bases align to TRBD1. CDR1 and CDR2 (germline): LNHDA, SQIVND (reference sequence). This CDR3 contains 14 residues. V lost 6 bases and J lost 5; bases outside the gene matches: 6.